The present TCR beta chain was sequenced within a study of Graves' ophthalmopathy and Graves' hyperthyroidism listed by TCRdb under 2018. General notes on the study: Peripheral blood samples were taken at the time of initial diagnosis, before any treatment was given. The study used TCR beta repertoire signatures to distinguish Graves' ophthalmopathy from Graves' hyperthyroidism and to predict progression to ophthalmopathy. In total, 135 blood samples were TCR-sequenced: approximately 42 ophthalmopathy, 75 hyperthyroidism and approximately 17 hyperthyroidism-to-ophthalmopathy patients. To explore V-J signatures that distinguish ophthalmopathy from hyperthyroidism, a discovery set of 100 patients was enrolled, made up of under 50 with ophthalmopathy and 55 to 65 with stable hyperthyroidism. For independent validation, a separate cohort was made up of some 18 hyperthyroidism patients plus 17 patients who later progressed from hyperthyroidism to ophthalmopathy. In 6 or 7 hyperthyroidism patients, T-cell repertoires of thyroid tissue and blood were compared. Once sampling was done, hyperthyroidism patients were given methimazole at a starting dose of 30 mg daily, while ophthalmopathy patients were given high-dose intravenous methylprednisolone. The approximately 90 discovery patients were divided at random into training and test sets in a 7:3 ratio.

TCR beta CDR3 regions were amplified from RNA transcripts for repertoire sequencing. A first-round RT-PCR used HTBI primers with the Qiagen OneStep RT-PCR kit, followed by a second-round multiplex PCR, size selection and purification. Libraries were sequenced paired-end with 100 bp reads on an Illumina HiSeq2000. The original pipeline was this. SOAPnuke was used to process the reads, removing any read that contained adapters or uncalled bases, had a mean Phred below 15, or lacked an exact match to the constant primer or identifier. COPE v1.2.5 was used to merge high-quality paired reads. Clonotypes were defined as unique nucleotide sequences and were aligned to IMGT TRB V, D and J references using MiTCR v1.1. The analysis was limited to V-J combinations with a frequency above 0.0001, which together covered approximately 99% of the repertoires. A TCR clonal expansion and chaos score per V-J combination was defined as the ratio of F50 clonal expansion to chaos observed in the TCRdist matrix. Welch's t-statistics and random forest were used to reduce the features to some 13 V-J combinations, which were then used as input to a naive Bayes classifier. The Morisita-Horn index was used to measure how similar the thyroid and blood repertoires were. Using fastp at Q25 and MiXCR, TCRdb reprocessed the public reads and kept productive beta chains. When rows share a CDR3 protein, they turn into one entry using the most common DNA and genes. TCRdb, not the authors, supplied the V and J calls. The sample data list 150,000 to 200,000 distinct CDR3 sequences, and 39% of these were observed just once. Over 7% of the sample goes to the ten largest clones.

A word on this clonotype: What this receptor recognizes is not known. No base qualities exist here, and no much larger clone lies one base off it.

Ophthalmopathy patients had moderately to severely active disease, Clinical Activity Score of at least 3, NOSPECS grade of at least 4, and disease duration under 3 months. Patients were excluded if they had other autoimmune diseases, uncontrolled infections, pregnancy or lactation. Diagnosis relied on clinical symptoms, serum thyroxine, TRAb, thyroid ultrasound and orbital computed tomography. PBMCs were isolated from approximately 10 ml of fresh peripheral blood by Ficoll-Paque density gradient centrifugation. Trizol reagent was used to extract the total RNA, and its quality was then checked on an Agilent 2100 Bioanalyzer. Deletion took 1 base off V and 3 bases off J, with a span of 10 bases between the germline ends. Including the terminal cysteine and phenylalanine, the CDR3 comprises 15 residues. Only CDR3 DNA is held: 45 bases, read in frame from base 1. CDR1 LNHNV and CDR2 YYDKDF were looked up in the germline V gene (reference sequence).

Paper-wide results and their limitations: Most of the expanded thyroid clonotypes with a frequency above 0.001 were also detected in blood, and it was suggested that the thyroid immune response may be reflected by blood repertoires. In cross-validation, the 13-signature model distinguished ophthalmopathy from stable hyperthyroidism with 85% to 90% sensitivity and 81% to 83% specificity, and in the test set the corresponding values were approximately 80% and 75%. Sample size was not statistically predetermined, and group allocation was not concealed from the investigators. In validation, the model predicted ophthalmopathy progression with over 60% sensitivity and approximately 78% specificity; eleven to twelve predicted patients were CT-confirmed with GO in a median of around 6 months.

The sample was peripheral blood. This receptor chain uses TRBV15 and TRBJ1-5; the best D guess is TRBD1, with 5 bases matching. The receptor's source is a man aged 25 to 45 with Graves' ophthalmopathy. Donor details come from another sample of the same person, matched by shared clones. This receptor carries the CDR3 CATSRVGAPNQPQHF. The nucleotide sequence reads TGTGCCACCAGCAGAGTCGGGGCCCCCAATCAGCCCCAGCATTTT.